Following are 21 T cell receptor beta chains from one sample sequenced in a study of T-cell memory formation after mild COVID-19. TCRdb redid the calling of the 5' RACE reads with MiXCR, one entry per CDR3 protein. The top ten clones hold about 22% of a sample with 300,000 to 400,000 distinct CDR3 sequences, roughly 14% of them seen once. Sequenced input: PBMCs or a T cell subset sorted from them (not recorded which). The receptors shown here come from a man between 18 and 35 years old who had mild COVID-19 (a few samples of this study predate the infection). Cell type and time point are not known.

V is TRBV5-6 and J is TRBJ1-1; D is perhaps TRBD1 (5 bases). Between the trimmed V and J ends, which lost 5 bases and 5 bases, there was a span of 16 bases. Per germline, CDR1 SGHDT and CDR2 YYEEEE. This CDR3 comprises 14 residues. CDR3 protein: CASSSLGVRTEAFF. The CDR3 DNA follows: TGTGCCAGCAGTTCCCTGGGGGTACGAACTGAAGCTTTCTTT.

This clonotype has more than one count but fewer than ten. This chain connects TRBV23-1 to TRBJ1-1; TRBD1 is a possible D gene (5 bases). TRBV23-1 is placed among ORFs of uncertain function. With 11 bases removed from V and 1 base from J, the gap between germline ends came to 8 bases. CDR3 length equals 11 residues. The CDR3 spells CAGQKNTEAFF. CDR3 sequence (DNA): TGCGCCGGACAAAAGAACACTGAAGCTTTCTTT.

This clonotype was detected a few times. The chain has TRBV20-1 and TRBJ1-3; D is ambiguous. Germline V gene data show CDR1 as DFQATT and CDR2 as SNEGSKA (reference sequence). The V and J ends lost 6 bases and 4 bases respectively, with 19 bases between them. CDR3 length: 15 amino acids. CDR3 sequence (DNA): TGCAGTGCCCAGCGCGGGCAGGCGCCCGGAAACACCATATATTTT. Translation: CSAQRGQAPGNTIYF.

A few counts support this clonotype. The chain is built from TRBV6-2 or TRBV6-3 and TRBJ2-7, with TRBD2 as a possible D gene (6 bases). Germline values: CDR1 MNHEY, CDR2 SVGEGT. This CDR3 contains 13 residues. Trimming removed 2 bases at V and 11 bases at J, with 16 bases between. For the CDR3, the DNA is TGTGCCAGCAGTTACCGACGGGACGGAGGGGAGTACGTC. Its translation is CASSYRRDGGEYV.

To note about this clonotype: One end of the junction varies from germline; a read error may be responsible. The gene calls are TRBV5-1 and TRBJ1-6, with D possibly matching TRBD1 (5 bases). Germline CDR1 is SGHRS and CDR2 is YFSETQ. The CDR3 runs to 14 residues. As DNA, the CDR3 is TGCGACAGCAGCCAGGGTGGCGGGGAGGCACCCCTCCACTTT. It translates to CDSSQGGGEAPLHF.

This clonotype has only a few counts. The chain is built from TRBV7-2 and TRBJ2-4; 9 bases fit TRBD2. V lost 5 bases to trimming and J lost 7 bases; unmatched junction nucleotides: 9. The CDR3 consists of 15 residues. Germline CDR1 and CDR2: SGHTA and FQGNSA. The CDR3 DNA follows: TGTGCCAGCAGCCTATCCGGGCGGGGGGGCAACATTCAGTACTTC. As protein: CASSLSGRGGNIQYF. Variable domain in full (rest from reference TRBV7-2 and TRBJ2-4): GAGVSQSPSNKVTEKGKDVELRCDPISGHTALYWYRQSLGQGLEFLIYFQGNSAPDKSGLPSDRFSAERTGGSVSTLTIQRTQQEDSAVYLCASSLSGRGGNIQYFGAGTRLSVL.

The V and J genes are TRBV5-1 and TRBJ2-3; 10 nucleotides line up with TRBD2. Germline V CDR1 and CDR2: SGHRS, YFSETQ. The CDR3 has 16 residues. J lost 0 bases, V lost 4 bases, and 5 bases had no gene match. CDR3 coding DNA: TGCGCCAGCAGCCCGTTGACTAGCGGGAGCACAGATACGCAGTATTTT. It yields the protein CASSPLTSGSTDTQYF.

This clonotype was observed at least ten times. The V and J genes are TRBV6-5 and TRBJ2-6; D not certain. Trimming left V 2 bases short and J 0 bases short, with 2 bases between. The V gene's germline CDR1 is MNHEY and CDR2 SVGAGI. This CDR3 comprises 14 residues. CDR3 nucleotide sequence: TGTGCCAGCAGTTACGTCTCTGGGGCCAACGTCCTGACTTTC. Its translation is CASSYVSGANVLTF.

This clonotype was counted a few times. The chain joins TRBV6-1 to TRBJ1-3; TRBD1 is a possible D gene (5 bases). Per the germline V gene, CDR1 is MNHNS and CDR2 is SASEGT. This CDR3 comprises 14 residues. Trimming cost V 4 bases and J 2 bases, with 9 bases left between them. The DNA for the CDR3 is TGTGCCAGCAGTGGTTTGGGGGCTGGAAACACCATATATTTT. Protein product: CASSGLGAGNTIYF.

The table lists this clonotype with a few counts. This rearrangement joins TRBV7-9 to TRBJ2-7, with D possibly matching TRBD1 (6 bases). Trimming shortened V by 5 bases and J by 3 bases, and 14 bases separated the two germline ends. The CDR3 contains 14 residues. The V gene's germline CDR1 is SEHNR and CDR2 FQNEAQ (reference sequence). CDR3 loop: CASSHQGQSYEQYF. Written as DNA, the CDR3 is TGTGCCAGCAGCCACCAGGGACAAAGCTACGAGCAGTACTTC.

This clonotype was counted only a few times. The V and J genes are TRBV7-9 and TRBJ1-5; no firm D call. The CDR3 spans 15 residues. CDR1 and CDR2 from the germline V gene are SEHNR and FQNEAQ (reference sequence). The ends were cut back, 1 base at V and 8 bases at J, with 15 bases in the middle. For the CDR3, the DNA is TGTGCCAGCAGCTTAGGGTCCCCCTCTCAAGAGCCCCAGCATTTT. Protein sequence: CASSLGSPSQEPQHF.

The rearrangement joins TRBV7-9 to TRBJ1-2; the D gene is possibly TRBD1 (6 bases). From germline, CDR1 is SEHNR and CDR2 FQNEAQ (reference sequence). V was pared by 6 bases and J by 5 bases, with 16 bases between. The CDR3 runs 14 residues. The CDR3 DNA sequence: TGTGCCAGCAGGTCCTTCCAGGGGCGGTATGGCTACACCTTC. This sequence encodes CASRSFQGRYGYTF.

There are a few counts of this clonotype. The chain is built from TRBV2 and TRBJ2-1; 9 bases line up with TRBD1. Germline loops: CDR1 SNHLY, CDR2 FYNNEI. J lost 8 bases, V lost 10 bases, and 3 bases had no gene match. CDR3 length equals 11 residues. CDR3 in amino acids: CATGTGYEQFF. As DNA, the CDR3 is TGTGCCACGGGGACAGGGTATGAGCAGTTCTTC.

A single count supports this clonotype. The CDR3 DNA reads TGTGCCAGCAGCTCCCAACCCTTCCGGCGGGGGGTCCCAGATACGCAGTATTTT. Translation gives CASSSQPFRRGVPDTQYF. This rearrangement joins TRBV9 to TRBJ2-3; 8 bases fit TRBD2. The CDR3 contains 18 residues. The germline V gene has CDR1 SGDLS and CDR2 YYNGEE. With 4 bases clipped from V and 4 bases from J, the junction kept 17 bases outside the gene matches.

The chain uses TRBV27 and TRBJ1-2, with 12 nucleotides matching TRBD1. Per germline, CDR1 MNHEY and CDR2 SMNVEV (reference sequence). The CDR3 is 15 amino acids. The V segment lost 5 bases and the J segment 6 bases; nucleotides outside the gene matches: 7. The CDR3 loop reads CASSTSGTGGDGYTF. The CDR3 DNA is TGTGCCAGCAGTACATCCGGGACAGGGGGCGATGGCTACACCTTC.

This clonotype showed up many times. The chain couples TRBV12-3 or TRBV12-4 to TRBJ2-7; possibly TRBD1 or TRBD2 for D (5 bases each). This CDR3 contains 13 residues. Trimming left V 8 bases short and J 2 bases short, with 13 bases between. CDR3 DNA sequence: TGTGCCAGCTGCCCGGGACCCACCTACGAGCAGTACTTC. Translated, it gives CASCPGPTYEQYF.

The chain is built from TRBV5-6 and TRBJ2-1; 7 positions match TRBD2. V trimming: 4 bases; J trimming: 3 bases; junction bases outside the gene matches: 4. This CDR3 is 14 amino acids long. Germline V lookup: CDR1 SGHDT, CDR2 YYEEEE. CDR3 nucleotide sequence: TGTGCCAGCAGCCGACGGGGGGTCTACAATGAGCAGTTCTTC. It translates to CASSRRGVYNEQFF.

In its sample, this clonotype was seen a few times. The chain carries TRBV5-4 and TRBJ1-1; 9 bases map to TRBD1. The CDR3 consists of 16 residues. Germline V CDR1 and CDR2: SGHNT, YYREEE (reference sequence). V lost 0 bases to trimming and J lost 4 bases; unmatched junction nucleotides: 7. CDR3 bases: TGTGCCAGCAGCTTGGGGGGGGGACAGGGAGGCACTGAAGCTTTCTTT. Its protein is CASSLGGGQGGTEAFF. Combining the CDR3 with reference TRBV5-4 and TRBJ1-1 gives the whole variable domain ETGVTQSPTHLIKTRGQQVTLRCSSQSGHNTVSWYQQALGQGPQFIFQYYREEENGRGNFPPRFSGLQFPNYSSELNVNALELDDSALYLCASSLGGGQGGTEAFFGQGTRLTVV.

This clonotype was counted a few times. The CDR3 DNA reads TGTGCCAGCAGTTTAGGTGGGGGGGCATGGACCGGGGAGCTGTTTTTT. Its translation: CASSLGGGAWTGELFF. The gene calls are TRBV12-3 or TRBV12-4 and TRBJ2-2; possible D gene TRBD2, 7 bases. The CDR3 loop spans 16 amino acids. Trimming cost V 1 base and J 5 bases, with 14 bases left between them.

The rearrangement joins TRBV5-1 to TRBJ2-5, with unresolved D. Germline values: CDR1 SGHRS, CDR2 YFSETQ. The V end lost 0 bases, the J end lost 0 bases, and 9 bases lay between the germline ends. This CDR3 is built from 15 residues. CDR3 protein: CASSLGIIYQETQYF. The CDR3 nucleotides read TGCGCCAGCAGCTTGGGAATCATATACCAAGAGACCCAGTACTTC.

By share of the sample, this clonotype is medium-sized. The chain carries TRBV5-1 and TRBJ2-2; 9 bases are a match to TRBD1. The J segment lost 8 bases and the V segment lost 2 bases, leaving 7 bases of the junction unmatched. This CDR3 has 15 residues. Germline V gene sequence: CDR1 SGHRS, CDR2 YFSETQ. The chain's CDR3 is CASSFRTGATGELFF. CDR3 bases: TGCGCCAGCAGCTTCCGGACAGGGGCGACTGGGGAGCTGTTTTTT.